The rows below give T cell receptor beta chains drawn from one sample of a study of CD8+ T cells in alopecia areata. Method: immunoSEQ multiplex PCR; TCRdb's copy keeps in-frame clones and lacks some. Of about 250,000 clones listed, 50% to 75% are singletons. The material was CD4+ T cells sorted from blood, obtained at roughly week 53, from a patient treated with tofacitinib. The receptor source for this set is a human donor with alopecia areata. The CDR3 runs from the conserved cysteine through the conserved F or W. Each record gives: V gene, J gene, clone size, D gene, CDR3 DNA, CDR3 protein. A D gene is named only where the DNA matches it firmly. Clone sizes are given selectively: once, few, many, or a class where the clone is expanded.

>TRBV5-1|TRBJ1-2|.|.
TGCGCCAGCAGCAGGGACATTCTATATGGCTACACCTTC
CASSRDILYGYTF
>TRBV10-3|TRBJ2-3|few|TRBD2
TGTGCCATCAGTATCGGGACTATGGTAACAGATACGCAGTATTTT
CAISIGTMVTDTQYF
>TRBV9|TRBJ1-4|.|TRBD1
TGTGCCAGCAGCCCCAGGACAGGGGGCGATTTTGAAAAACTGTTTTTT
CASSPRTGGDFEKLFF
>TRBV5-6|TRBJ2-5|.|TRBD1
TGTGCCAGCAGCTTGTTGGGACAGCAAGAGACCCAGTACTTC
CASSLLGQQETQYF
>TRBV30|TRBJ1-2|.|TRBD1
TGTGCCTGGAGTGTACGAACAGGGGAAGGCTACACCTTC
CAWSVRTGEGYTF
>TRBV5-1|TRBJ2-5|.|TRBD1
TGCGCCAGCAGCTCCGGGACAGGAGAGACCCAGTACTTC
CASSSGTGETQYF
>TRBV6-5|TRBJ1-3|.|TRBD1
TGTGCCAGCAGTTCACGAGGGGGCGACTCTGGAAACACCATATATTTT
CASSSRGGDSGNTIYF
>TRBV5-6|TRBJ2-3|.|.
TGTGCCAGCAGCTTGCAGGAGATCACAGATACGCAGTATTTT
CASSLQEITDTQYF
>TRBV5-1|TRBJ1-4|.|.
TGCGCCAGCAGCTTGAGCAGCGTTAATGAAAAACTGTTTTTT
CASSLSSVNEKLFF
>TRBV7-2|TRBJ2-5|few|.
TGTGCCAGCAGCTTAATCAGCAGGGCGGAGACCCAGTACTTC
CASSLISRAETQYF
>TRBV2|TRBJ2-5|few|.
TGTGCCAGCAGTGGGGGACGGATGATCCAAGAGACCCAGTACTTC
CASSGGRMIQETQYF
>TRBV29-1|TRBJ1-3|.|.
TGCAGCGTTGAAGACTCTGGAAACACCATATATTTT
CSVEDSGNTIYF
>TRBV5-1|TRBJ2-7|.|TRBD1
TGCGCCAGCAGCTTGGCCGGACAGGGAGTCGAGCAGTACTTC
CASSLAGQGVEQYF
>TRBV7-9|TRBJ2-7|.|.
TGTGCCAGCAGCTTATATCCGGTCTACGAGCAGTACTTC
CASSLYPVYEQYF
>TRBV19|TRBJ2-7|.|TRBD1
TGTGCCAGTAGTACCGAGACAGGGGGCGGCAGGCAGTACTTC
CASSTETGGGRQYF
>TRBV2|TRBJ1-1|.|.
TGTGCCAGCAGTGGGCAGGGGAGCACTGAAGCTTTCTTT
CASSGQGSTEAFF
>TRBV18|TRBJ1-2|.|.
TGTGCCAGCTCTTTAAGGGAGGCATTTAACTATGGCTACACCTTC
CASSLREAFNYGYTF
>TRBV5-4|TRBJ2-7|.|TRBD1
TGTGCCAGCAGCGCCCGGGACAGGGGTGGCTACGAGCAGTACTTC
CASSARDRGGYEQYF
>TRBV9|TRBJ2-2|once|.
TGTGCCAGCAGCGTAGGAGGCAGACTCACCGGGGAGCTGTTTTTT
CASSVGGRLTGELFF
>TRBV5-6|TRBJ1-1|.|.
TGTGCCAGCAGCCTAGGAAGGACTGAAGCTTTCTTT
CASSLGRTEAFF
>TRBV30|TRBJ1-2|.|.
TGTGCCTGGAGTGAAACTCGGGGTGGCTACACCTTC
CAWSETRGGYTF
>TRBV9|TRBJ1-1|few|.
TGTGCCAGCAGCGTCAATCCGGTGGTGAACACTGAAGCTTTCTTT
CASSVNPVVNTEAFF
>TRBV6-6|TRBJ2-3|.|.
TGTGCCAGCAGGGACATCTCAGATACGCAGTATTTT
CASRDISDTQYF
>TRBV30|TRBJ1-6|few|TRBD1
TGTGCCTGGAGTGTACGGGACAGGGGTTCACCCCTCCACTTT
CAWSVRDRGSPLHF
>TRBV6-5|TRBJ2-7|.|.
TGTGCCAGCAGCTATGACACGTCCTACGAGCAGTACTTC
CASSYDTSYEQYF
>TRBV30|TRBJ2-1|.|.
TGTGCCTGGAGGAGGACTAGGGACAACTACAATGAGCAGTTCTTC
CAWRRTRDNYNEQFF
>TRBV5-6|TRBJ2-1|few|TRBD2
TGTGCCAGCAGCTGGTCAGTCGGACTAGCGGGGGTGTACAATGAGCAGTTCTTC
CASSWSVGLAGVYNEQFF
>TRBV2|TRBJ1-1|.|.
TGTGCCAGCAGTGAAGCTATCCGGGGGGCTTTCTTT
CASSEAIRGAFF
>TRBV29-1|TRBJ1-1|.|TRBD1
TGCAGCGTTTGGGGACAGGGGTTTAGAGCTTTCTTT
CSVWGQGFRAFF
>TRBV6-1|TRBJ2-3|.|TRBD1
TGTGCCAGCAGTGCTGACAGGGGGCGCGGCACAGATACGCAGTATTTT
CASSADRGRGTDTQYF
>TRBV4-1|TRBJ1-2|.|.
TGCGCCAGCAGCCAAGATTTGTGGAGGAACTATGGCTACACCTTC
CASSQDLWRNYGYTF
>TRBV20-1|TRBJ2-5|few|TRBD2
TGCAGTGCTATGACTAGCGAGGACCAGTACTTC
CSAMTSEDQYF
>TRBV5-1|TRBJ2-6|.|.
TGCGCCAGCAGCTTGCAGGGGAAGCCTGGGGCCAACGTCCTGACTTTC
CASSLQGKPGANVLTF
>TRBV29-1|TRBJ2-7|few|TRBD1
TGCAGCGCCCTGCGCCGGGACAGGGGCTCCTACGAGCAGTACTTC
CSALRRDRGSYEQYF
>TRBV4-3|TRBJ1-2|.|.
TGCGCCAGCAGCCAAGCAGGGACTAGAGTTTATGGCTACACCTTC
CASSQAGTRVYGYTF
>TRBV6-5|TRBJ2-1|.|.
TGTGCCACCTGGGATAGCGGAGGGTTCGATGAGCAGTTCTTC
CATWDSGGFDEQFF
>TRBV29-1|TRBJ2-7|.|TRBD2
TGCAGCGTTACAAGGCCGGGGGGGTACGAGCAGTACTTC
CSVTRPGGYEQYF
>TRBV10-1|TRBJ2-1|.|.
TGCGCCAGCAGCCAAGACAGCTACAATGAGCAGTTCTTC
CASSQDSYNEQFF
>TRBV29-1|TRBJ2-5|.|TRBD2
TGCAGCGTGAACGCCTTTGGGCGGGGGGGATACCAAGAGACCCAGTACTTC
CSVNAFGRGGYQETQYF
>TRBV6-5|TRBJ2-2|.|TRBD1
TGTGCCACGAGACAGGGACCGAGCACCGGGGAGCTGTTTTTT
CATRQGPSTGELFF
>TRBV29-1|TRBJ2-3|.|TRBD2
TGCAGCGTGAAGACTAGCGGAGGTTTGGTGCAGTATTTT
CSVKTSGGLVQYF
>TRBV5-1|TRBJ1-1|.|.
TGCGCCAGCAGCAAGCAGGACGAGAACACTGAAGCTTTCTTT
CASSKQDENTEAFF
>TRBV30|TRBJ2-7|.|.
TGTGCCTGGAGTGCCACAGGCTACGAGCAGTACTTC
CAWSATGYEQYF
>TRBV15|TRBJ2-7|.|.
TGTGCCACCAGCAGAGATTTCGTCTCCTACGAGCAGTACTTC
CATSRDFVSYEQYF
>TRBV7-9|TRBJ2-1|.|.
TGTGCCAGCAGCCTCCTGGGCCCCTCCTACAATGAGCAGTTCTTC
CASSLLGPSYNEQFF
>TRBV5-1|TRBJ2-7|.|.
TGCGCCAGCAGCTGGGACGGGTACGAGCAGTACTTC
CASSWDGYEQYF
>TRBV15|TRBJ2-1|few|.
TGTGCCACCCACTGGGCAGGCGGAAATGAGCAGTTCTTC
CATHWAGGNEQFF
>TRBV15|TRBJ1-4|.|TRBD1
TGTGCCACCAGCAGGTCGGACAGGGGGCGTGAAAAACTGTTTTTT
CATSRSDRGREKLFF
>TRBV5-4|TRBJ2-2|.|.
TGTGCCAGCAGCTTGGAACTAGCCGGGGAGCTGTTTTTT
CASSLELAGELFF
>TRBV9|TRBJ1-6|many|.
TGTGCCAGCAGCGCCGACGGTATGGGTTCACCCCTCCACTTT
CASSADGMGSPLHF